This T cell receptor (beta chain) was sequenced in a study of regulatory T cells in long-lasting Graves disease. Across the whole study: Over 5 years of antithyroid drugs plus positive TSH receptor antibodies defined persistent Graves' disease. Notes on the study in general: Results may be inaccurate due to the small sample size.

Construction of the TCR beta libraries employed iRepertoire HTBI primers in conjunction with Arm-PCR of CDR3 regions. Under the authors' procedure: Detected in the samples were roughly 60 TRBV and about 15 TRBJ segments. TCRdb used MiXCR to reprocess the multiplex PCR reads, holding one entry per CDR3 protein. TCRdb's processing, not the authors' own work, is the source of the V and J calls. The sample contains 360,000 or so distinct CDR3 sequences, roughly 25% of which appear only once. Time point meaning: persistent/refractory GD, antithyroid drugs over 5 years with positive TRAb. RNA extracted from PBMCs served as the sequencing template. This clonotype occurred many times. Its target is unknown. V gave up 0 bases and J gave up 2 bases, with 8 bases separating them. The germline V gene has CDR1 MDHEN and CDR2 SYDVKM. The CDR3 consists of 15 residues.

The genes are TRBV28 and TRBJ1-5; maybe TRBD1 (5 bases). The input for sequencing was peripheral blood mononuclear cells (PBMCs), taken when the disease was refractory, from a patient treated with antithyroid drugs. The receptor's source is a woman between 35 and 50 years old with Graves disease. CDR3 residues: CASSLWGVGNQPQHF. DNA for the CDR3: TGTGCCAGCAGTTTATGGGGGGTGGGCAATCAGCCCCAGCATTTT. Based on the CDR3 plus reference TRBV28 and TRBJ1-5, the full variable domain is DVKVTQSSRYLVKRTGEKVFLECVQDMDHENMFWYRQDPGLGLRLIYFSYDVKMKEKGDIPEGYSVSREKKERFSLILESASTNQTSMYLCASSLWGVGNQPQHFGDGTRLSIL.